The rows below give T cell receptor beta chains drawn from one sample of a study of beta chain features in type 1 diabetes. Sequenced by immunoSEQ multiplex PCR; TCRdb stores in-frame clones only, minus some. Among roughly 280,000 clones listed, around 24% were seen once. The material sequenced was naive CD4+ T cells from blood. The receptors come from a woman between 25 and 40 years old with type 1 diabetes. The CDR3 runs from the conserved cysteine through the conserved F or W. Each record gives: V gene, CDR3 protein.

v_gene: TRBV5-1; CDR3aa: CASSSDSSYGYTF
v_gene: TRBV4-1; CDR3aa: CASSQDPLAGDEQYF
v_gene: TRBV2; CDR3aa: CASVEREPTGELFF
v_gene: TRBV9; CDR3aa: CASSVEGGDYNEQFF
v_gene: TRBV7-8; CDR3aa: CASSTYLSQAYNEQFF
v_gene: TRBV7-2; CDR3aa: CASSPGQAAVAEKLFF
v_gene: TRBV15; CDR3aa: CATSKGTSGLSYEQYF
v_gene: TRBV29-1; CDR3aa: CSATDGDNQPQHF
v_gene: TRBV6-5; CDR3aa: CASSPRAGAYEQYF
v_gene: TRBV13; CDR3aa: CASSLGGSPSTDTQYF
v_gene: TRBV25-1; CDR3aa: CASSELAGRDEQFF
v_gene: TRBV9; CDR3aa: CASSVGTLRGTDTQYF
v_gene: TRBV2; CDR3aa: CASRGQYNEQFF
v_gene: TRBV6-6; CDR3aa: CASSYGHWTDTQYF
v_gene: TRBV15; CDR3aa: CATSRGGDRDNEQFF
v_gene: TRBV6-5; CDR3aa: CASSYAATYGYTF
v_gene: TRBV2; CDR3aa: CASRGQGSTNEKLFF
v_gene: TRBV30; CDR3aa: CAWTSQPNTEAFF
v_gene: TRBV7-9; CDR3aa: CASSLGLAGVEETQYF
v_gene: TRBV5-1; CDR3aa: CASSLVGGSYNEQFF
v_gene: TRBV7-3; CDR3aa: CASSPWTGEANVLTF
v_gene: TRBV7-3; CDR3aa: CASSSQREPDTQYF
v_gene: TRBV4-2; CDR3aa: CASSSTPGTSDEQYF
v_gene: TRBV18; CDR3aa: CASSSQDIAEETQYF
v_gene: TRBV7-9; CDR3aa: CASSFPAGASSYNEQFF
v_gene: TRBV29-1; CDR3aa: CSVGGLAGVDEQFF
v_gene: TRBV27; CDR3aa: CASSPGGGQPQHF